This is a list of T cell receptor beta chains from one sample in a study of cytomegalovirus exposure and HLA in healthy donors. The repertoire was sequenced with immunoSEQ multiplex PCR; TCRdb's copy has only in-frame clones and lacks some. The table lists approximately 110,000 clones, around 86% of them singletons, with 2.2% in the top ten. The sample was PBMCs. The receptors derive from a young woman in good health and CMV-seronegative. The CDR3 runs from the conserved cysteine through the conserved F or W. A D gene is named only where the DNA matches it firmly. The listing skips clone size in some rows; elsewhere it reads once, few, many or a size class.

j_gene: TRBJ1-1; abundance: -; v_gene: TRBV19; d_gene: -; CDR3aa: CASRSILQGGGTEAFF; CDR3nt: TGTGCCAGTAGATCCATCCTACAGGGCGGAGGAACTGAAGCTTTCTTT
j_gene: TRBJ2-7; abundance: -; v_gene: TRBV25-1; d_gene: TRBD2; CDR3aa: CASSFTGLAGAAAKEQYF; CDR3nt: TGTGCCAGCAGCTTTACGGGACTAGCGGGAGCGGCGGCTAAGGAGCAGTACTTC
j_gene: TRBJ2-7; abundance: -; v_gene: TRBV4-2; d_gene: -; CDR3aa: CASSQEGGLANYEQYF; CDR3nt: TGTGCCAGCAGCCAAGAGGGCGGGCTAGCAAACTACGAGCAGTACTTC
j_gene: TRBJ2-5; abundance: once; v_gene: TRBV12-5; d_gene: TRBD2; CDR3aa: CASGPLTSGQETQYF; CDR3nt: TGTGCTAGTGGTCCCCTAACTAGCGGCCAAGAGACCCAGTACTTC
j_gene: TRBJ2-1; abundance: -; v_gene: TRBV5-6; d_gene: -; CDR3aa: CASSLGQAYNEQFF; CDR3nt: TGTGCCAGCAGCTTGGGACAAGCCTACAATGAGCAGTTCTTC
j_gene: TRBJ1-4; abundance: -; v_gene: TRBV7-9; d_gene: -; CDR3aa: CSSSRTQGLQEKLFF; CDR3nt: TGTTCCAGCAGCCGAACGCAGGGATTGCAGGAAAAACTGTTTTTT
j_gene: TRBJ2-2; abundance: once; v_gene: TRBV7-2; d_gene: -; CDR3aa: CASTFLPGELFF; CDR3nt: TGTGCCAGCACCTTTCTCCCCGGGGAGCTGTTTTTT
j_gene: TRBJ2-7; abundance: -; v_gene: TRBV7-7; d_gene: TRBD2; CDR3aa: CASSPLAREGEQYF; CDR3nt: TGTGCCAGCAGCCCACTCGCGCGGGAGGGCGAGCAGTACTTC
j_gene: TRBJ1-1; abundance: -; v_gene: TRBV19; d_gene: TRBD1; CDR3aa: CASRPGQWAFF; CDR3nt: TGTGCCAGTAGGCCGGGACAGTGGGCTTTCTTT
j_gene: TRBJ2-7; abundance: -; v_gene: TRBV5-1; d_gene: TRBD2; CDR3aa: CASSLASGSSYGQYF; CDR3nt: TGCGCCAGCAGCTTGGCTAGCGGGAGCTCCTACGGGCAGTACTTC
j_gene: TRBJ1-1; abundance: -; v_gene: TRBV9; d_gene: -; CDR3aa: CASSVGGGDTEAFF; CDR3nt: TGTGCCAGCAGCGTAGGGGGCGGGGACACTGAAGCTTTCTTT
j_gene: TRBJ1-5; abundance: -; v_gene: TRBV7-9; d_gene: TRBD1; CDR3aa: CASSRDRNNQPQHF; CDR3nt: TGTGCCAGCAGCCGGGACAGGAACAATCAGCCCCAGCATTTT
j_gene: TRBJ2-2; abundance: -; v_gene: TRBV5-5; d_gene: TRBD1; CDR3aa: CASSDVQGARTGELFF; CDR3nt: TGTGCCAGCAGCGACGTACAGGGGGCTAGAACCGGGGAGCTGTTTTTT
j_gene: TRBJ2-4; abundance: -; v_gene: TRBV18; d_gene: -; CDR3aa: CASSPAGAGSNIQYF; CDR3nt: TGTGCCAGCTCACCGGCGGGGGCAGGGTCGAACATTCAGTACTTC
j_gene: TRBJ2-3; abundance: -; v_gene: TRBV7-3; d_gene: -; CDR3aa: CASSPRATDTQYF; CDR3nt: TGTGCCAGCAGCCCGCGGGCCACAGATACGCAGTATTTT
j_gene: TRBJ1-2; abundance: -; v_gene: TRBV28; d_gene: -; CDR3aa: CASSLVVGYGYTF; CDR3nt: TGTGCCAGCAGTCTAGTGGTTGGCTATGGCTACACCTTC
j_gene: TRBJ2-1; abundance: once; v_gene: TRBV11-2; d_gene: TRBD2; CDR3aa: CASSPRGAGDNEQFF; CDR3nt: TGTGCCAGCAGCCCCCGTGGAGCGGGAGACAATGAGCAGTTCTTC
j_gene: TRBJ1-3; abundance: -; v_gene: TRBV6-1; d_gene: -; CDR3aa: CASSEMYSGNTIYF; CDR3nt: TGTGCCAGCAGTGAAATGTACTCTGGAAACACCATATATTTT
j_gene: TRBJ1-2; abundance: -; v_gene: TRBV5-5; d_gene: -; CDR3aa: CASSLVTGDNYGYTF; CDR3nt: TGTGCCAGCAGCTTGGTAACGGGGGATAACTATGGCTACACCTTC
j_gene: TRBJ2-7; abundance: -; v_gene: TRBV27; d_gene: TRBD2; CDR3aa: CASSRRLAGPYEQYF; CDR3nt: TGTGCCAGCAGCCGCAGACTAGCGGGGCCCTACGAGCAGTACTTC
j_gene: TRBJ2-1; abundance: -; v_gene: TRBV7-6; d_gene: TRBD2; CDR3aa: CASSWREIADEQFF; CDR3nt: TGTGCCAGCAGCTGGCGGGAGATCGCCGATGAGCAGTTCTTC
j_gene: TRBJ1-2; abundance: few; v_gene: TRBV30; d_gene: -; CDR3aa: CAWSVLGGLGYTF; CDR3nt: TGTGCCTGGAGTGTGCTGGGGGGGCTCGGCTACACCTTC
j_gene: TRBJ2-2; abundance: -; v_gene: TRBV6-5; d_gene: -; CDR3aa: CASNPANTGELFF; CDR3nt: TGTGCCAGCAATCCGGCGAACACCGGGGAGCTGTTTTTT